These 23 T cell receptor beta chains were all obtained from the same sample, sequenced in a study of T cells in Graves' hyperthyroidism and ophthalmopathy. The CDR3 regions of TCR beta were amplified from RNA transcripts. A first-round RT-PCR of the TCR CDR3 used the HTBI primer set. TCRdb re-analysed the multiplex PCR reads in MiXCR, keeping a single row per CDR3 protein. The data contain roughly 240,000 distinct CDR3 sequences, around 25% of them singletons. Sequenced sample: blood. Receptor source: a woman in her thirties or forties with Graves' ophthalmopathy.

This chain uses TRBV28 with TRBJ2-5, with 9 positions matching TRBD1. V was clipped by 2 bases and J by 5 bases; unmatched bases: 6. Germline-derived CDR1 and CDR2 are MDHEN and SYDVKM. This CDR3 is 15 amino acids long. The CDR3 nucleotides are TGTGCCAGCAGTTTAGGGACAGGGCCTCGGGAGACCCAGTACTTC. Its translation: CASSLGTGPRETQYF.

This clonotype was found many times. The chain combines TRBV24-1 with TRBJ1-1, with no clear D. V lost 7 bases and J 4 bases, leaving 12 bases between the germline ends. This CDR3 has 13 amino acids. Germline V gene sequence: CDR1 KGHDR, CDR2 SFDVKD. In DNA, the CDR3 is TGTGCCACCAGGGGTTGGACTGCCACTGAAGCTTTCTTT. Amino acid sequence: CATRGWTATEAFF.

This clonotype was found many times. CDR3 amino acids: CASSPPGPGESYEQYF. The CDR3 DNA reads as TGTGCCAGCTCACCACCGGGGCCAGGGGAGTCCTACGAGCAGTACTTC. The rearrangement joins TRBV18 to TRBJ2-7; D is perhaps TRBD1 (6 bases). This CDR3 spans 16 amino acids. Germline loops: CDR1 KGHSH, CDR2 LQKENI. Trimming removed 0 bases from V and 1 base from J, with 13 bases in between.

The chain couples TRBV24-1 to TRBJ1-2; 8 bases align to TRBD1. The germline CDR1 and CDR2 sequences are KGHDR and SFDVKD. Trimming removed 2 bases from V and 6 bases from J; junction bases left unmatched: 4. The CDR3 runs to 14 residues. The CDR3 spells CATSDWTGSNGYTF. In DNA, the CDR3 is TGTGCCACCAGTGATTGGACAGGGAGTAATGGCTACACCTTC.

Note on this clonotype: One base away lies a much larger clone, so this may be a sequencing read error. The chain combines TRBV12-3 or TRBV12-4 with TRBJ2-7; D may be TRBD2 (5 bases). Trimming stripped 5 bases from V and 7 bases from J, with 21 bases between. There are 15 residues in the CDR3. The CDR3 is CASSPNYPSRGEQYF. For the CDR3, the DNA is TGTGCCAGCAGTCCCAACTACCCGTCCCGAGGGGAGCAGTACTTC.

Turning to this clonotype: This may come from a read error, since a much larger clone is one base off. This chain links TRBV28 with TRBJ2-7; tentatively, D is TRBD2 (5 bases). Between the trimmed V and J ends, which lost 7 bases and 8 bases, there was a span of 27 bases. This CDR3 has 16 residues. The germline CDR1 and CDR2 sequences are MDHEN and SYDVKM. The CDR3 DNA sequence: TGTGCCAGCATTGCCACGTCCAGCGTCGGAGGTTACCAGCAGTACTTC. Translating it yields CASIATSSVGGYQQYF.

DNA of the CDR3: TGTGCCAGCAGTACCTACTATGACACTGAAGCTTTCTTT. Translating it yields CASSTYYDTEAFF. The chain is built from TRBV28 and TRBJ1-1; D gene unclear. CDR3 size: 13 residues. From germline, CDR1 is MDHEN and CDR2 SYDVKM. Trimming took off 5 bases at V and 3 bases at J, with 10 bases between the two ends.

The chain is built from TRBV28 and TRBJ2-5; D perhaps matches TRBD1 (5 bases). Germline V lookup: CDR1 MDHEN, CDR2 SYDVKM. This CDR3 comprises 14 residues. Trimming took 7 bases from V and 2 from J, leaving 14 bases between them. The CDR3 sequence is CASNSWQGQETQYF. The CDR3 DNA follows: TGTGCCAGCAACAGCTGGCAGGGACAAGAGACCCAGTACTTC.

This clonotype was detected ten times or more. The rearrangement links TRBV6-5 to TRBJ1-5, with D maybe TRBD1 (5 bases). V was pared by 6 bases and J by 6 bases, with 18 bases between. The CDR3 runs 15 residues. The germline gives CDR1 MNHEY, CDR2 SVGAGI. CDR3 sequence: CASSPARGRGQPQHF. The CDR3 DNA follows: TGTGCCAGCAGCCCGGCGAGGGGTCGGGGTCAGCCCCAGCATTTT.

This clonotype was counted many times. The chain combines TRBV6-5 with TRBJ2-2; 8 positions agree with TRBD2. V gave up 2 bases and J gave up 1 base; unmatched junction bases: 0. The CDR3 covers 15 residues. Germline CDR1 and CDR2: MNHEY and SVGAGI. The CDR3 region is CASSYAGGNTGELFF. The CDR3 nucleotides are TGTGCCAGCAGTTACGCGGGAGGGAACACCGGGGAGCTGTTTTTT.

This CDR3 is CAWREQGWSTEAFF. In DNA form, the CDR3 reads TGTGCCTGGAGAGAACAGGGATGGAGCACTGAAGCTTTCTTT. The chain carries TRBV30 and TRBJ1-1; a weak D match, TRBD1 (6 bases). The CDR3 length is 14 residues. V was clipped by 3 bases and J by 4 bases, with 15 bases between them. Germline V gives CDR1 GTSNPN, CDR2 SVGIG (reference sequence). Drawing the rest from reference TRBV30 and TRBJ1-1, the complete variable domain is SQTIHQWPATLVQPVGSPLSLECTVEGTSNPNLYWYRQAAGRGLQLLFYSVGIGQISSEVPQNLSASRPQDRQFILSSKKLLLSDSGFYLCAWREQGWSTEAFFGQGTRLTVV.

The chain combines TRBV27 with TRBJ2-7, with TRBD1 matching over 9 bases. J was trimmed by 3 bases and V by 3 bases; bases with no gene match: 3. CDR1 and CDR2 (germline): MNHEY, SMNVEV (reference sequence). This CDR3 is 14 amino acids long. CDR3 sequence (DNA): TGTGCCAGCAGTTTTTCGGGACAGGGCTACGAGCAGTACTTC. Protein product: CASSFSGQGYEQYF.

This clonotype was observed many times. V and J are TRBV12-3 or TRBV12-4 and TRBJ2-7; 7 bases line up with TRBD2. V lost 5 bases to trimming and J lost 6 bases; unmatched junction nucleotides: 4. The CDR3 has 12 amino acids. The CDR3 coding sequence is TGTGCCAGCAGTGGGGGGGGAAGCGAGCAGTACTTC. It yields the protein CASSGGGSEQYF.

The chain joins TRBV20-1 to TRBJ1-1; 7 bases are a match to TRBD1. CDR1 is DFQATT and CDR2 is SNEGSKA in the germline V gene (reference sequence). CDR3 size: 12 residues. With 7 bases clipped from V and 8 bases from J, the junction kept 10 bases outside the gene matches. As DNA, the CDR3 is TGCAGTGTAGGAGGGGGCGGGTACGAAGCTTTCTTT. It codes for CSVGGGGYEAFF.

This clonotype appeared a few times. This chain links TRBV10-3 with TRBJ2-5; TRBD2 might be the D (6 bases). The germline V gene encodes CDR1 ENHRY and CDR2 SYGVKD. Trimming stripped 3 bases from V and 3 bases from J, with 26 bases between. This CDR3 spans 19 amino acids. This CDR3 is CAISEGAGRLWGGEETQYF. DNA of the CDR3: TGTGCCATCAGTGAAGGGGCGGGACGCCTTTGGGGAGGCGAAGAGACCCAGTACTTC.

This clonotype was seen ten or more times. V and J are TRBV28 and TRBJ1-2, with 9 nucleotides matching TRBD1. With V trimmed by 4 bases and J by 8 bases, 17 bases remained unmatched. The CDR3 totals 17 residues. Germline loops: CDR1 MDHEN, CDR2 SYDVKM. This chain's CDR3 is CASSSPPGTGTSGGYTF. The CDR3 DNA follows: TGTGCCAGCAGTTCCCCCCCCGGGACAGGGACTAGCGGGGGCTACACCTTC.

For this clonotype: This sequence may be a read error, since a much larger clone differs from it by one base. The J gene is TRBJ1-1, the V gene TRBV30, with 8 bases that match TRBD1. Germline values: CDR1 GTSNPN, CDR2 SVGIG (reference sequence). The CDR3 spans 15 residues. The V segment lost 5 bases and the J segment 7 bases; nucleotides outside the gene matches: 15. The CDR3 nucleotides read TGTGCCTGGCGACCAGGGGGCCGAACAGCAGGTGAAGCTTTCTTT. It yields the protein CAWRPGGRTAGEAFF.

V gene TRBV27 combines with J gene TRBJ2-7; 10 bases are shared with TRBD2. Germline assignment: CDR1 MNHEY and CDR2 SMNVEV (reference sequence). The CDR3 length is 15 residues. V shed 5 bases, J shed 5 bases, and the junction held 9 bases outside the gene matches. CDR3 residues: CASSPPPSGSDEQYF. The CDR3, as DNA: TGTGCCAGCAGTCCCCCGCCTAGCGGGAGTGACGAGCAGTACTTC.

The sample holds many counts of this clonotype. One junction end does not reproduce the germline sequence, and a read error may be involved. The chain joins TRBV7-7 to TRBJ2-2; 11 positions agree with TRBD2. The CDR3 is 15 residues long. In germline, CDR1 is SSHAT, CDR2 FNYEAQ (reference sequence). The DNA for the CDR3 is TGTGCTAGCAGCTTTACTAGCGGGAGTTCCGGGGAGCTGTTTTTT. It is translated as CASSFTSGSSGELFF.

Ten or more counts support this clonotype. The CDR3 sequence: CSAGRLQSTQYF. CDR3 nucleotides: TGCAGTGCTGGGCGACTTCAGTCGACCCAGTACTTC. This rearrangement joins TRBV20-1 to TRBJ2-5; no definite D call. The CDR3 length is 12 residues. CDR1 is DFQATT and CDR2 is SNEGSKA in the germline V gene (reference sequence). V lost 5 bases and J lost 7, with 14 bases in between.

This clonotype was counted ten times or more. This rearrangement joins TRBV27 to TRBJ2-7, with 12 bases that match TRBD1. J gave up 4 bases and V 1 base, and 8 bases lay outside the gene matches. This CDR3 spans 17 amino acids. CDR1 is MNHEY and CDR2 is SMNVEV in the germline V gene (reference sequence). The CDR3 region has the DNA TGTGCCAGCAGTTTATGGGGACAGGGGGCTCAATTGTACGAGCAGTACTTC. Translation: CASSLWGQGAQLYEQYF.

This clonotype was seen ten or more times. The V call is TRBV27, the J call TRBJ2-5; possible D gene TRBD2, 6 bases. CDR1 MNHEY and CDR2 SMNVEV come from the germline V gene (reference sequence). V lost 3 bases and J 4 bases, leaving 15 bases between the germline ends. The CDR3 loop spans 15 amino acids. DNA of the CDR3: TGTGCCAGCAGTTTGTCTGCCAGCGGGCTAGAGACCCAGTACTTC. Amino acids: CASSLSASGLETQYF.

J is TRBJ2-5 and V is TRBV24-1, with 13 bases that match TRBD2. Per the germline V gene, CDR1 is KGHDR and CDR2 is SFDVKD. The trim removed 3 bases at V and 2 bases at J, leaving 8 bases unmatched. CDR3 length: 18 residues. CDR3 bases: TGTGCCACCAGTGATAGACCCGAGACTAGCGGGGGGCAAGAGACCCAGTACTTC. Amino acids: CATSDRPETSGGQETQYF.